The 30 T cell receptor beta chains reported below all come from one sample, sequenced in a study of regulatory T cells in long-lasting Graves disease. Described time point: newly diagnosed GD, antithyroid drugs for less than 3 months. After RNA was extracted from PBMCs, the TCR library was made from it. For TCR beta, libraries came from iRepertoire HTBI primers and Arm-PCR of CDR3 regions. TCRdb reprocessed the multiplex PCR reads via MiXCR and lists one record per CDR3 protein. The sample lists 250,000 to 300,000 distinct CDR3 sequences, around 18% seen once, with about 14% in the top ten. The sample was also linked to a second study, of T cells in Graves' hyperthyroidism and ophthalmopathy.

The starting material was peripheral blood mononuclear cells (PBMCs), obtained at new diagnosis, from a patient treated with antithyroid drugs. These receptors were taken from a woman between 25 and 40 years old with Graves disease.

This clonotype turned up a few times. This may arise from a read error, as a much more abundant clone is one base away. The CDR3 ends on some other residue instead of the conserved phenylalanine or tryptophan, so this is likely a read error. CDR3 sequence: CASIRDSGNTIYS. DNA of the CDR3: TGTGCCAGCATACGAGACTCTGGAAACACCATATATTCT. The J gene is TRBJ1-3, the V gene TRBV2; D ambiguous. The germline CDR1 and CDR2 sequences are SNHLY and FYNNEI. The CDR3 is 13 residues long. V lost 7 bases, J lost 0 bases, and 7 bases lay in between.

Many counts were recorded for this clonotype. The chain carries TRBV19 and TRBJ1-5, with 7 bases fitting TRBD1. CDR3 length: 15 amino acids. Germline V gene sequence: CDR1 LNHDA, CDR2 SQIVND (reference sequence). The junction had 9 bases not matched to a gene; V was cut back by 5 bases and J by 5 bases. This CDR3 reads CASSDRASHYQPQHF. Written as DNA, the CDR3 is TGTGCCAGTAGTGACAGGGCTTCTCACTATCAGCCCCAGCATTTT.

This clonotype was detected ten times or more. The chain couples TRBV6-5 to TRBJ2-6, with D unresolved. V was clipped by 1 base and J by 2 bases, with 18 bases between them. CDR3 length equals 19 residues. CDR1 is MNHEY and CDR2 is SVGAGI in the germline V gene. CDR3 sequence (DNA): TGTGCCAGCAGTTACTTGGGATTGACGGTTGGCGCTGGGGCCAACGTCCTGACTTTC. Translated, it gives CASSYLGLTVGAGANVLTF.

This clonotype was counted many times. One end of the junction fails to match germline, which may point to a read error. The chain carries TRBV5-5 and TRBJ2-3; a weak D match, TRBD2 (6 bases). This CDR3 is built from 14 residues. Germline CDR1 is SGHKS and CDR2 is YYEKEE (reference sequence). CDR3 protein: CASSFREGTDTQYF. The CDR3 DNA reads as TGCGCCAGCAGCTTTAGGGAGGGCACAGATACGCAGTATTTT.

This clonotype was picked up many times. The V and J genes are TRBV20-1 and TRBJ1-2, with a weak D call TRBD1 (6 bases). This CDR3 contains 13 residues. Per the germline V gene, CDR1 is DFQATT and CDR2 is SNEGSKA (reference sequence). V was trimmed by 3 bases and J by 4 bases, leaving 12 bases between them. The CDR3 nucleotides are TGCAGTGCTAGGCCCAGGGGCGGCTATGGCTACACCTTC. Its translation: CSARPRGGYGYTF.

Only a few counts were recorded for this clonotype. A much larger clone lies one base from this, so it may be a read error. Likely a read error: the CDR3 ends without its conserved phenylalanine or tryptophan. This sequence joins TRBV11-2 and TRBJ1-2; a possible D gene is TRBD1 (5 bases). V was shortened by 1 base and J by 4 bases, with 22 bases between the two germline ends. The CDR3 consists of 18 residues. Germline-derived CDR1 and CDR2 are SGHAT and FQNNGV. This chain's CDR3 is CASSLGGLRGMSGYGYTL. The CDR3 DNA sequence: TGTGCCAGCAGCTTAGGGGGGTTACGGGGAATGAGCGGCTATGGCTACACCCTC.

This clonotype appeared many times. This rearrangement joins TRBV6-1 to TRBJ1-3, with 9 bases identical to TRBD1. The CDR3 runs 16 residues. V trimming: 2 bases; J trimming: 2 bases; junction bases outside the gene matches: 4. Germline V gene data show CDR1 as MNHNS and CDR2 as SASEGT. CDR3 coding DNA: TGTGCCAGCAGTGAATACAGGGGGCTAACTGGAAACACCATATATTTT. The encoded protein is CASSEYRGLTGNTIYF.

This clonotype was seen repeatedly, ten times or more. The chain carries TRBV11-1 and TRBJ1-2; no reliable D call. The germline CDR1 and CDR2 sequences are SGHAT and FQDESV (reference sequence). The CDR3 length is 12 residues. Trimming took 5 bases from V and 6 from J, leaving 10 bases between them. The DNA for the CDR3 is TGTGCCAGCAGCCTAATAACGGATGGCTACACCTTC. This translates into CASSLITDGYTF.

This clonotype was seen at least ten times. The V and J genes are TRBV5-1 and TRBJ2-5; D possibly corresponds to TRBD1 (5 bases). This CDR3 spans 15 amino acids. The germline V gene encodes CDR1 SGHRS and CDR2 YFSETQ. V was pared by 1 base and J by 1 base, with 11 bases between. The CDR3 region has the DNA TGCGCCAGCAGCTTGAGTGGGGCCATCCAAGAGACCCAGTACTTC. Translated, it gives CASSLSGAIQETQYF.

This clonotype was observed at least ten times. This chain links TRBV29-1 with TRBJ2-3; D perhaps matches TRBD1 (6 bases). The germline V gene has CDR1 SQVTM and CDR2 ANQGSEA. The CDR3 has 15 amino acids. V was shortened by 2 bases and J by 2 bases, with 14 bases between the two germline ends. The CDR3 reads CSVETWDTSTDTQYF. DNA for the CDR3: TGCAGCGTTGAAACCTGGGACACGTCCACAGATACGCAGTATTTT.

This clonotype was observed many times. The rearrangement joins TRBV4-2 to TRBJ1-5, with a tentative D call TRBD1 (5 bases). V dropped 0 bases and J dropped 4 bases, with 16 bases sitting between them. CDR1 and CDR2 (germline): LGHNA, YNFKEQ. The CDR3 consists of 17 residues. CDR3 sequence reads: CASSQDREDRGNQPQHF. The CDR3 nucleotides are TGTGCCAGCAGCCAAGATCGCGAAGATAGGGGAAATCAGCCCCAGCATTTT.

The sample holds many counts of this clonotype. This chain uses TRBV2 with TRBJ1-5, with TRBD1 matching over 8 bases. Germline CDR1 and CDR2: SNHLY and FYNNEI. The CDR3 has 14 amino acids. With 7 bases clipped from V and 6 bases from J, the junction kept 8 bases outside the gene matches. The CDR3 region is CASKQGAAVQPQHF. The CDR3 bases are TGTGCCAGCAAGCAGGGGGCGGCTGTTCAGCCCCAGCATTTT.

This clonotype was counted at least ten times. V and J are TRBV7-8 and TRBJ2-2; no firm D call. Germline V gene data show CDR1 as SGHVS and CDR2 as FQNEAQ. This CDR3 contains 16 residues. V was trimmed by 5 bases and J by 1 base, leaving 14 bases between them. The CDR3 DNA reads TGTGCCAGCAGCCTAAACGGCCAGGAGAACACCGGGGAGCTGTTTTTT. This sequence encodes CASSLNGQENTGELFF.

Turning to this clonotype: Possible read error: a much larger clone is one base away. The chain couples TRBV24-1 to TRBJ2-1; 7 bases agree with TRBD1. In germline, CDR1 is KGHDR, CDR2 SFDVKD. This CDR3 has 12 residues. The CDR3, as DNA: TGTGCCACCAGTGGCAGGGGGTATGAGCAGCTCTTC. It specifies CATSGRGYEQLF.

At least ten counts were recorded for this clonotype. V usage is TRBV2 and J usage is TRBJ2-1; 7 positions agree with TRBD1. The germline V gene has CDR1 SNHLY and CDR2 FYNNEI. The CDR3 runs to 14 residues. V shed 10 bases and J 0 bases; nucleotides not matched to a gene: 6. CDR3 in amino acids: CAILRDSSYNEQFF. CDR3 in DNA: TGTGCCATCCTCCGGGACAGCTCCTACAATGAGCAGTTCTTC.

This clonotype occurred many times. The chain carries TRBV12-5 and TRBJ1-4, with TRBD1 as a possible D gene (5 bases). V lost 6 bases and J 4 bases, leaving 12 bases between the germline ends. Germline V gene data show CDR1 as LGHNT and CDR2 as FRNRAP. There are 14 residues in the CDR3. The DNA for the CDR3 is TGTGCTAGTGGCGACAGTGTTCGTAATGAAAAACTGTTTTTT. This codes for CASGDSVRNEKLFF. Full variable domain (rest looked up from reference TRBV12-5 and TRBJ1-4): DARVTQTPRHKVTEMGQEVTMRCQPILGHNTVFWYRQTMMQGLELLAYFRNRAPLDDSGMPKDRFSAEMPDATLATLKIQPSEPRDSAVYFCASGDSVRNEKLFFGSGTQLSVL.

This clonotype was recorded at least ten times. V gene TRBV12-3 or TRBV12-4 combines with J gene TRBJ1-2; TRBD1 matches 7 bases. This CDR3 contains 14 residues. With 6 bases clipped from V and 6 bases from J, the junction kept 10 bases outside the gene matches. CDR3 bases: TGTGCCAGCAGCTATTACAGGGGAGACGATGGCTACACCTTC. It encodes CASSYYRGDDGYTF.

This clonotype has at least ten counts. This chain connects TRBV7-9 to TRBJ2-3; D not resolved. Trimming left V 1 base short and J 2 bases short, with 10 bases between. In germline, CDR1 is SEHNR, CDR2 FQNEAQ (reference sequence). This CDR3 has 15 residues. The CDR3 DNA is TGTGCCAGCAGCTTAGAGGTTCGCTTCACAGATACGCAGTATTTT. Its protein product is CASSLEVRFTDTQYF.

This clonotype was picked up many times. The genes are TRBV10-3 and TRBJ2-6; 8 bases match TRBD1. This CDR3 contains 16 residues. The germline V gene has CDR1 ENHRY and CDR2 SYGVKD. The J segment lost 0 bases and the V segment lost 6 bases, leaving 4 bases of the junction unmatched. The CDR3 DNA reads TGTGCCATCAGGGCCACAGGGGGCTCTGGGGCCAACGTCCTGACTTTC. It specifies CAIRATGGSGANVLTF.

This clonotype has ten or more counts. V gene TRBV20-1 combines with J gene TRBJ1-2; D call uncertain. The CDR3 is 11 amino acids. Trimming removed 3 bases from V and 6 bases from J, with 8 bases in between. The germline V gene encodes CDR1 DFQATT and CDR2 SNEGSKA (reference sequence). CDR3 amino acids: CSASDGDGYTF. In nucleotides, the CDR3 is TGCAGTGCTAGCGACGGGGATGGCTACACCTTC.

This clonotype was detected many times. The J gene is TRBJ2-3, the V gene TRBV5-6, with D possibly matching TRBD2 (6 bases). The V gene lost 2 bases and the J gene lost 8 bases, with 12 bases spanning the gap. The CDR3 spans 13 residues. Germline values: CDR1 SGHDT, CDR2 YYEEEE. The DNA of the CDR3 is TGTGCCAGCAGCTTCGCGGGATCGGGTACGCAGTATTTT. Translation: CASSFAGSGTQYF.

This clonotype was recorded many times. The gene calls are TRBV28 and TRBJ1-2; 7 positions match TRBD1. Germline loops: CDR1 MDHEN, CDR2 SYDVKM. CDR3 length: 13 residues. The V and J ends lost 5 bases and 5 bases, in that order; junction bases with no gene match: 5. The chain's CDR3 is CASSEQGLYGYTF. CDR3 DNA: TGTGCCAGCAGTGAACAGGGGCTATATGGCTACACCTTC.

This clonotype has a count of ten or more. The V gene is TRBV7-6, the J gene TRBJ1-3; D gene unclear. CDR3 length: 14 residues. Germline assignment: CDR1 SGHVS and CDR2 FNYEAQ. The ends were cut back, 4 bases at V and 4 bases at J, with 11 bases in the middle. CDR3 residues: CASSYTVAGNTIYF. CDR3 in DNA: TGTGCCAGCAGCTATACCGTCGCGGGAAACACCATATATTTT.

This clonotype was counted ten times or more. The CDR3 here is CASSPRVTEAFF. DNA for the CDR3: TGTGCCAGCAGTCCGAGGGTCACTGAAGCTTTCTTT. The rearrangement uses TRBV28 and TRBJ1-1; D uncertain. Trimming removed 5 bases from V and 4 bases from J, with 8 bases in between. Germline-derived CDR1 and CDR2 are MDHEN and SYDVKM. The CDR3 is made up of 12 amino acids.

This clonotype was detected many times. The V gene is TRBV24-1, the J gene TRBJ2-2; weak D call: TRBD2 (6 bases). The CDR3 is made up of 15 amino acids. CDR1 is KGHDR, CDR2 SFDVKD, per germline. Trimming removed 4 bases from V and 6 bases from J, with 14 bases in between. Here the CDR3 reads CATSDRESVSGELFF. Written as DNA, the CDR3 is TGTGCCACCAGTGACCGGGAGTCCGTTTCCGGGGAGCTGTTTTTT.

This chain joins TRBV20-1 and TRBJ2-7; D is possibly TRBD2 (6 bases). Germline V gene sequence: CDR1 DFQATT, CDR2 SNEGSKA (reference sequence). The germline V and J ends were trimmed by 8 bases and 5 bases, with 19 bases remaining between them. The CDR3 extends over 13 amino acids. CDR3 in DNA: TGCAGTCCCGGGGAGTGGGGAGGCCACGAGCAGTACTTC. Its protein is CSPGEWGGHEQYF.

This clonotype was recorded at least ten times. The rearrangement links TRBV7-9 to TRBJ2-7; D unresolved. This CDR3 contains 9 residues. Trimming took off 8 bases at V and 4 bases at J, with 3 bases between the two ends. CDR1 is SEHNR and CDR2 is FQNEAQ in the germline V gene (reference sequence). CDR3 sequence (DNA): TGTGCCAGCGGATACGAGCAGTACTTC. Translating gives CASGYEQYF.

This clonotype was counted at least ten times. The J gene is TRBJ1-3, the V gene TRBV18, with 9 bases fitting TRBD1. The V segment lost 3 bases and the J segment 4 bases; nucleotides outside the gene matches: 7. CDR3 length: 16 amino acids. The germline CDR1 and CDR2 sequences are KGHSH and LQKENI. The CDR3 loop is CASSPIQGASGNTIYF. CDR3 DNA: TGTGCCAGCTCACCCATACAGGGGGCCTCCGGAAACACCATATATTTT.

In its sample, this clonotype was seen many times. The chain is built from TRBV4-1 and TRBJ1-1, with 7 nucleotides matching TRBD1. The V segment lost 2 bases and the J segment 0 bases; nucleotides outside the gene matches: 6. In germline, CDR1 is MGHRA, CDR2 YSYEKL. The CDR3 consists of 16 residues. CDR3 protein: CASSQPVRGVNTEAFF. The CDR3 coding sequence is TGCGCCAGCAGCCAACCAGTCAGGGGGGTGAACACTGAAGCTTTCTTT.

A note on this clonotype: A far larger clone differs by one base, so this is likely a read error. The chain recombines TRBV7-9 with TRBJ2-1; 9 nucleotides match TRBD1. The CDR3 contains 13 residues. Germline CDR1 is SEHNR and CDR2 is FQNEAQ (reference sequence). CDR3: CTSSSGQGNEQFF. In nucleotides, the CDR3 is TGTACCAGCAGCTCGGGACAGGGCAATGAGCAGTTCTTC.